The 4 T cell receptor beta chains in this list originate from one sample, sequenced in a study of shared clonotypes between healthy human individuals. The repertoire was sequenced with immunoSEQ multiplex PCR; TCRdb's copy has only in-frame clones and lacks some. The sample gives approximately 95,000 clones, roughly two thirds of which show up once; over 35% is in the top ten. Sequenced input: memory CD8+ T cells sorted from blood. The subset was: CD45RO+ cells pooled with CCR7-negative TemRA cells. Receptor source: a man under 40 in good health.

The chain carries TRBV15 and TRBJ2-7; TRBD2 matches at 9 bases. Germline CDR1 reads LNHNV; CDR2 reads YYDKDF (reference sequence). CDR3 length: 15 residues. V dropped 0 bases and J dropped 2; count of bases not matched to a gene: 2. The CDR3 here is CATSRDLAGPYEQYF. CDR3 coding DNA: TGTGCCACCAGCAGAGATCTAGCGGGACCCTACGAGCAGTACTTC.

The chain joins TRBV2 to TRBJ2-3; 7 bases fit TRBD2. CDR3 length equals 13 residues. Losses at the gene ends were 11 bases for V and 2 bases for J; bases not matched to a gene: 7. Germline CDR1 reads SNHLY; CDR2 reads FYNNEI. CDR3 sequence reads: CAGGRGPTDTQYF. CDR3 nucleotides: TGTGCCGGGGGGAGGGGTCCCACAGATACGCAGTATTTT.

This clone has ten or more counts. J is TRBJ2-7 and V is TRBV28; D perhaps matches TRBD2 (5 bases). Germline CDR1 reads MDHEN; CDR2 reads SYDVKM. The CDR3 covers 13 residues. This CDR3 is CASRGGTEYEQYF. For the CDR3, the DNA is TGTGCGAGCCGCGGAGGAACAGAATACGAGCAGTACTTC. Combining the CDR3 with reference TRBV28 and TRBJ2-7 gives the whole variable domain DVKVTQSSRYLVKRTGEKVFLECVQDMDHENMFWYRQDPGLGLRLIYFSYDVKMKEKGDIPEGYSVSREKKERFSLILESASTNQTSMYLCASRGGTEYEQYFGPGTRLTVT.

The chain couples TRBV2 to TRBJ1-1; TRBD1 might be the D (6 bases). CDR1 is SNHLY, CDR2 FYNNEI, per germline. V dropped 0 bases and J dropped 12 bases, with 8 bases sitting between them. The CDR3 length is 11 residues. The CDR3 bases are TGTGCCAGCAGTGAAGCAGGGGGATCTTTCTTT. Translating gives CASSEAGGSFF.